This note documents a single T cell receptor beta chain sequence. The source of the sample is a study of blood T cell repertoires in COVID-19. Study in general: The United States, Italy and Spain provided the acute and convalescent COVID-19 samples. Nucleic acid was either cDNA or gDNA, and it came from T cells, B-cell-depleted T cells, or PBMCs.

Enrolled through a virtual design, the participants were between roughly 18 and 95 years of age and came from some 26 US areas. Authors' analysis steps: Nucleated cell number was recorded as an estimate derived from reference gene primer amplification. The protocol was immunoSEQ multiplex PCR, while the TCRdb copy is restricted to in-frame clones and leaves out a portion. The DNA was the basis for D and trimming; V, J and clone size are from that table. This sample has around 270,000 clones, with over 80% found just once. The length of the CDR3 is 15 residues. Losses at the gene ends were 5 bases for V and 9 bases for J; bases not matched to a gene: 8. CDR1 MNHEY and CDR2 SVGEGT come from the germline V gene.

The source is a woman in her thirties or forties who had been exposed to COVID-19. Sample: PBMCs or T cells enriched from blood (not recorded which). This rearrangement joins TRBV6-2 or TRBV6-3 to TRBJ1-6; 9 bases fit TRBD1. This CDR3 is CASSAPGQGVSPLHF. As DNA, the CDR3 is TGTGCCAGCAGTGCTCCGGGACAGGGAGTTTCACCCCTCCACTTT.